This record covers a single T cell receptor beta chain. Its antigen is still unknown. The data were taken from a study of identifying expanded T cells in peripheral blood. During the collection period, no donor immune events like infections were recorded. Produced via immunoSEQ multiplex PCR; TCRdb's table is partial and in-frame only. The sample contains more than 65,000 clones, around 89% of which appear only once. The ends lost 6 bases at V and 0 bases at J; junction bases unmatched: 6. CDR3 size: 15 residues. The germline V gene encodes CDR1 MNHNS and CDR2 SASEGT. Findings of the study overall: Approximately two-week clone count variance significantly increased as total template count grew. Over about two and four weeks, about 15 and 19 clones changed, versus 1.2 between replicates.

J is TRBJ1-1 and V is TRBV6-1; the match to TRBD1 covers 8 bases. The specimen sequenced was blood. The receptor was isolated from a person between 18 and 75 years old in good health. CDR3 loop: CASRGQVTLNTEAFF. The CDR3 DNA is TGTGCCAGCAGGGGACAGGTTACTCTGAACACTGAAGCTTTCTTT.